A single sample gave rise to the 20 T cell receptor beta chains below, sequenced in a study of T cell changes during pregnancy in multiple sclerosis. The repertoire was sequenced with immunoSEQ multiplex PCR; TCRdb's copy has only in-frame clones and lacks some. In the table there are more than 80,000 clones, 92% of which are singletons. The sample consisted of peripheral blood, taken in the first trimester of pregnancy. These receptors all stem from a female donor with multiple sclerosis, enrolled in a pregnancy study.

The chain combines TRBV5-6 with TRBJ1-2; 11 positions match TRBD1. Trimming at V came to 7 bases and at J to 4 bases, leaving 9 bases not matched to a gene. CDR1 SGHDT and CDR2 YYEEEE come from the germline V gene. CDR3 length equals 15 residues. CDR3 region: CASLDRGRLGYGYTF. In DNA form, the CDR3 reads TGTGCCAGCCTGGACAGGGGGCGCTTGGGCTATGGCTACACCTTC.

Here the CDR3 DNA reads TGTGCCAGCAGCGTAGGGCTCGGGGGGGGAAGGAATGGCTACACCTTC. This encodes CASSVGLGGGRNGYTF. This chain uses TRBV9 with TRBJ1-2; D possibly corresponds to TRBD1 (5 bases). Germline V CDR1 and CDR2: SGDLS, YYNGEE. This CDR3 spans 16 amino acids. V was cut by 0 bases and J by 6 bases, with 18 bases left in between.

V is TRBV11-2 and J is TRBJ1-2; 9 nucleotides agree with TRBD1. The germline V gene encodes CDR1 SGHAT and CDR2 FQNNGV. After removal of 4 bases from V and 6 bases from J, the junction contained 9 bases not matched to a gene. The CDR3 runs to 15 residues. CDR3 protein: CASSSVRTGVHGYTF. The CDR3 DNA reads TGTGCCAGCAGCTCCGTCCGGACAGGGGTCCATGGCTACACCTTC.

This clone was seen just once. CDR3: CASSQWHGYTF. CDR3 sequence (DNA): TGCGCCAGCAGTCAATGGCATGGCTACACCTTC. This rearrangement joins TRBV23-1 to TRBJ1-2; D is ambiguous. TRBV23-1 counts as an open reading frame of uncertain function. There are 11 residues in the CDR3. Between the trimmed V and J ends, which lost 1 base and 6 bases, there was a span of 3 bases.

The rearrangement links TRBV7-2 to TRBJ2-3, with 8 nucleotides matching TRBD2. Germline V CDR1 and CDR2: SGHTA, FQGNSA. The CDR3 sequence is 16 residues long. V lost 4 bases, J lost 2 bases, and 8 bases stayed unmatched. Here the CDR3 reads CASSSLSGTFTDTQYF. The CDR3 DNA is TGTGCCAGCAGCTCTCTTAGCGGGACCTTCACAGATACGCAGTATTTT.

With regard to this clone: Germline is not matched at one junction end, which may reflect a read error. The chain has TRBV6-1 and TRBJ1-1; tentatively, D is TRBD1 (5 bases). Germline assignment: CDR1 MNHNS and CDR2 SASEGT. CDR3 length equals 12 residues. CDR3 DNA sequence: TGTGCCAGCAGTGAGATCGTTACGACAGCCATTTTT. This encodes CASSEIVTTAIF.

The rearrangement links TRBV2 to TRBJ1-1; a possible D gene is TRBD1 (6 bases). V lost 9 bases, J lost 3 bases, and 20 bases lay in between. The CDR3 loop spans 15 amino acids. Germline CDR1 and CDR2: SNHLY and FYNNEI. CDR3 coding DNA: TGTGCCAGACCAACCCGGGGGGGGGCGCACACTGAAGCTTTCTTT. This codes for CARPTRGGAHTEAFF. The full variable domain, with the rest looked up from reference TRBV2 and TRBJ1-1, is EPEVTQTPSHQVTQMGQEVILRCVPISNHLYFYWYRQILGQKVEFLVSFYNNEISEKSEIFDDQFSVERPDGSNFTLKIRSTKLEDSAMYFCARPTRGGAHTEAFFGQGTRLTVV.

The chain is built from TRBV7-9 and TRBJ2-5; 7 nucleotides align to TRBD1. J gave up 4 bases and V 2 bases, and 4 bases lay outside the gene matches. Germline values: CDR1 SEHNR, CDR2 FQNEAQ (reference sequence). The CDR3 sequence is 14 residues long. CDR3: CASSLSNRGETQYF. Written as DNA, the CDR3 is TGTGCCAGCAGCTTATCAAACAGGGGAGAGACCCAGTACTTC.

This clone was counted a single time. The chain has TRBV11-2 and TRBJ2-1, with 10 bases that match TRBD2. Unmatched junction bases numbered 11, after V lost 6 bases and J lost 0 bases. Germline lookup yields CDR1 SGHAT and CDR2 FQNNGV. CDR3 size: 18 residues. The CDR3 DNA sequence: TGTGCCAGCAGGGCACCGGGACTAGCGTTAAGCTCCTACAATGAGCAGTTCTTC. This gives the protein CASRAPGLALSSYNEQFF.

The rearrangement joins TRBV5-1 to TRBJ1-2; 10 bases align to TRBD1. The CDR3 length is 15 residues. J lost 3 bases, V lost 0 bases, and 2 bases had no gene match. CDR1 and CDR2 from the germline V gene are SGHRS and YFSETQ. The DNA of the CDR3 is TGCGCCAGCAGCTTGGGACAGGGGGCGTACTATGGCTACACCTTC. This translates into CASSLGQGAYYGYTF.

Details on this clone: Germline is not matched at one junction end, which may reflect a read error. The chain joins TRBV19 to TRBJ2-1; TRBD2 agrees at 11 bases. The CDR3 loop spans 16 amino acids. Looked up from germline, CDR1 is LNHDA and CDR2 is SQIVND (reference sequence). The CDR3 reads CASRIELAGGLNEQFF. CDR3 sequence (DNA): TGTGCCAGTAGGATAGAGCTAGCGGGAGGCCTCAATGAGCAGTTCTTC. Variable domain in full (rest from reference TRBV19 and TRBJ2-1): DGGITQSPKYLFRKEGQNVTLSCEQNLNHDAMYWYRQDPGQGLRLIYYSQIVNDFQKGDIAEGYSVSREKKESFPLTVTSAQKNPTAFYLCASRIELAGGLNEQFFGPGTRLTVL.

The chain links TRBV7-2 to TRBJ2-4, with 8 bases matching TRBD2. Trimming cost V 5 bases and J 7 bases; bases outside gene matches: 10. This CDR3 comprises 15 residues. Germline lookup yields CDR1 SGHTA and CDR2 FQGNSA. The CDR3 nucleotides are TGTGCCAGCAGCCGAGAGGGACTAGTTATGAACATTCAGTACTTC. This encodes CASSREGLVMNIQYF.

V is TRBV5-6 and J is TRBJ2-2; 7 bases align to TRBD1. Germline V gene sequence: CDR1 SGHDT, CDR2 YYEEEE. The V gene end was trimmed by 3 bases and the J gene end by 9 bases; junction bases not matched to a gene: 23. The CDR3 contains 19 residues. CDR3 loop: CASSYITGASRARTRELFF. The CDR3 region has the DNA TGTGCCAGCAGCTACATCACAGGGGCGTCGCGCGCGAGGACCAGGGAGCTGTTTTTT.

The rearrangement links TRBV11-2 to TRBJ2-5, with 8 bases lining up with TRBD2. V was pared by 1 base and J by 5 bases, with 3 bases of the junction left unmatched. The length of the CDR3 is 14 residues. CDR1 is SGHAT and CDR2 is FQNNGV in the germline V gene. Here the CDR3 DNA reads TGTGCCAGCAGCTTAGCGGGAGGGGGGGAGACCCAGTACTTC. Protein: CASSLAGGGETQYF.

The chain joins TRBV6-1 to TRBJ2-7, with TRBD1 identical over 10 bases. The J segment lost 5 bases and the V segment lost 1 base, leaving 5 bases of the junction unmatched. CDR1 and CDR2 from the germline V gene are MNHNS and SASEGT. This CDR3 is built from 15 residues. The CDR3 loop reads CASSEDQTGGDEQYF. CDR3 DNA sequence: TGTGCCAGCAGTGAAGATCAGACAGGGGGCGACGAGCAGTACTTC.

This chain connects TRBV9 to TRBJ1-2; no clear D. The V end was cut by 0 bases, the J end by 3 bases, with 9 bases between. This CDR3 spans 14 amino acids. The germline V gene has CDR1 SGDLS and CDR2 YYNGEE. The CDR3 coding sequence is TGTGCCAGCAGCGTAGCTGGCAGTGACTATGGCTACACCTTC. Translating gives CASSVAGSDYGYTF.

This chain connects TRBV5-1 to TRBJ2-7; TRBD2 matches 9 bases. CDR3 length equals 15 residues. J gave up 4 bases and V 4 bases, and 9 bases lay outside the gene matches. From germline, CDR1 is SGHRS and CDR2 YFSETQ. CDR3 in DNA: TGCGCCAGCAGCCCCACCGGGACTAGCTCGTACGAGCAGTACTTC. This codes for CASSPTGTSSYEQYF.

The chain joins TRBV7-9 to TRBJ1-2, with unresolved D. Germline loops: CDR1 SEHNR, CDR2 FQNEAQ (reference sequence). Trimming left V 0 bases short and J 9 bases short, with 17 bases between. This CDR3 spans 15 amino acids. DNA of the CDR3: TGTGCCAGCAGCTTAGCGTCAAAAGAGGTGTCTAGCTACACCTTC. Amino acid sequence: CASSLASKEVSSYTF.

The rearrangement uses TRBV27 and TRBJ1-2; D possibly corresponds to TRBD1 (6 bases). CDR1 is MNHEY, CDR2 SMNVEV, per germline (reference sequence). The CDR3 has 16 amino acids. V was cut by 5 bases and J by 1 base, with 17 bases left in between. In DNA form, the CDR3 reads TGTGCCAGCAGTCCCACGATGGGACACTTTAACTATGGCTACACCTTC. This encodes CASSPTMGHFNYGYTF.

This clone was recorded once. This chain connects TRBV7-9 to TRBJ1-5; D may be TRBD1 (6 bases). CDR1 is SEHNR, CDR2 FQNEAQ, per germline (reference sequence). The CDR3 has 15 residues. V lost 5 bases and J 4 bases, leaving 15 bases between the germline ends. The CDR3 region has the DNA TGTGCCAGCAGCGCGCGGGGGCAGGCAAATCAGCCCCAGCATTTT. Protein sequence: CASSARGQANQPQHF.